This T cell receptor (beta chain) was obtained from a study of blood T cell repertoires in COVID-19. Using immunoSEQ multiplex PCR, the repertoire was profiled, and TCRdb retains in-frame clones only, with some absent. The sample consists of 250,000 to 350,000 clones, under 95% of them appearing once. This CDR3 contains 15 residues. Looked up from germline, CDR1 is SGHDT and CDR2 is YYEEEE. After removal of 2 bases from V and 4 bases from J, the junction contained 5 bases not matched to a gene. The receptor was isolated from a woman younger than 45 who had recovered from COVID-19. The sequenced sample consisted of PBMCs or T cells enriched from blood (not recorded which). The chain couples TRBV5-6 to TRBJ2-3, with TRBD2 identical over 9 bases. The CDR3 loop is CASSFGGRASDTQYF. Here the CDR3 DNA reads TGTGCCAGCAGCTTCGGCGGGAGGGCCTCAGATACGCAGTATTTT.